Below, 2 T cell receptor beta chains from the same sample are listed, as sequenced in a study of regulatory T cells in long-lasting Graves disease. As to time point: newly diagnosed GD, antithyroid drugs for less than 3 months. After RNA was extracted from PBMCs, the TCR library was made from it. With iRepertoire HTBI primers and Arm-PCR of CDR3 regions, TCR beta libraries were built. TCRdb called the multiplex PCR reads again in MiXCR, with one record for every CDR3 protein. Here the sample spans a few hundred thousand distinct CDR3 sequences, around 15% being singletons. These same records also appear under a second study, on T cells in Graves' hyperthyroidism and ophthalmopathy.

This sample comprised peripheral blood mononuclear cells (PBMCs), obtained at new diagnosis, from a patient treated with antithyroid drugs. These receptors all stem from a woman between 45 and 60 years old with Graves disease.

This clonotype has a handful of counts. The chain has TRBV7-9 and TRBJ1-4, with D hard to call. The V gene lost 1 base and the J gene lost 7 bases, with 7 bases spanning the gap. CDR1 SEHNR and CDR2 FQNEAQ come from the germline V gene (reference sequence). This CDR3 comprises 13 residues. CDR3 in DNA: TGTGCCAGCAGCTTAGACGGTACTGAAAAACTGTTTTTT. Encoded protein: CASSLDGTEKLFF.

There are many counts of this clonotype. The chain joins TRBV7-2 to TRBJ2-7; 12 bases fit TRBD2. Germline CDR1 and CDR2: SGHTA and FQGNSA. Trimming cost V 5 bases and J 2 bases; bases outside gene matches: 4. The CDR3 runs to 15 residues. The CDR3 reads CASSTRLAGAYEQYF. The CDR3, as DNA: TGTGCCAGCAGCACACGACTAGCGGGGGCCTACGAGCAGTACTTC.